This T cell receptor (beta chain) was captured in a study of blood T cells in healthy people across ages. The ends were cut back, 4 bases at V and 6 bases at J, with 12 bases in the middle. Germline V gene sequence: CDR1 MDHEN, CDR2 SYDVKM. The length of the CDR3 is 13 residues. For the second PCR, which ran for about 7 to 12 cycles, a sample-barcoded 5' primer and a J-beta primer mix were used. TCRdb ran MiXCR on the 5' RACE reads and lists one entry per CDR3 protein. The repertoire includes some 1.5 million distinct CDR3 sequences, 25% to 30% of them detected once, and about 7.7% sits in the top ten.

The chain couples TRBV28 to TRBJ1-1, with D possibly matching TRBD1 (6 bases). This sequence originates from a woman aged 30 to 39 in good health. Sequences were obtained from blood. In nucleotides, the CDR3 is TGTGCCAGCAGTTCCGGGGGCCGGTCTGAAGCTTTCTTT. Encoded protein: CASSSGGRSEAFF.